This T cell receptor beta chain stems from a study of response to subunit inactivated influenza vaccine. Study conclusions and caveats: Seasonal influenza vaccination, on each occasion, was suggested by the authors to recruit few new T cells.

This CDR3 has 17 residues. Between the trimmed V and J ends, which lost 1 base and 8 bases, there was a span of 23 bases. Germline lookup yields CDR1 SGHDN and CDR2 FVKESK. Each CDR3 protein is one row after TCRdb ran MiXCR on the RT-PCR reads. The top ten clones hold around 7.3% of a sample with roughly 700,000 distinct CDR3 sequences, approximately 13% of them seen once. This clonotype was counted ten times or more. Its antigen is not known. The sequenced sample was PBMCs from blood, obtained 14 to 15 days before vaccination. The chain combines TRBV14 with TRBJ1-2; D is possibly TRBD1 (5 bases). The TCR was taken from a man aged 50-60 years who received an inactivated influenza vaccine. For the CDR3, the DNA is TGTGCCAGCAGCCAAGTAACTGTTCGAGACAGTCGTATGGGCTACACCTTC. The encoded protein is CASSQVTVRDSRMGYTF.